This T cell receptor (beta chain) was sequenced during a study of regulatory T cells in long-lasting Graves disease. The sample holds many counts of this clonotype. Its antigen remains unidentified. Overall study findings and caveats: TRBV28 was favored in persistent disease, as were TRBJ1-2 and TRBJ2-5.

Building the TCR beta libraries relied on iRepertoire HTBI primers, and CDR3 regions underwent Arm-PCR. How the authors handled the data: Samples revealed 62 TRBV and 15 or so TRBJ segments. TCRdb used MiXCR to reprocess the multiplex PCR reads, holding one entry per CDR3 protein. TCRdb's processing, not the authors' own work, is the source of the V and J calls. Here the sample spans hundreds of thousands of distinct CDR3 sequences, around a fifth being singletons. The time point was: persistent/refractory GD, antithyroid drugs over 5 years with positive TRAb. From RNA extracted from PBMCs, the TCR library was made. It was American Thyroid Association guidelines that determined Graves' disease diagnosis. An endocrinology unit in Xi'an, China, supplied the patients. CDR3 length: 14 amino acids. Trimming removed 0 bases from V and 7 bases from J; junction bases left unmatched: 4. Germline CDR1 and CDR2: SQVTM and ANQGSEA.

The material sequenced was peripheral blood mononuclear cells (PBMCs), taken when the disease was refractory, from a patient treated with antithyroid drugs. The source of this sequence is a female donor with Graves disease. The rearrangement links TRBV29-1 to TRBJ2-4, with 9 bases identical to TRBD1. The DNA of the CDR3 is TGCAGCGTTGAAGATCAGGGACAGGGTAACATTCAGTACTTC. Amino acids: CSVEDQGQGNIQYF.